This is a list of T cell receptor beta chains from one sample in a study of T cell changes during pregnancy in multiple sclerosis. The table came from immunoSEQ multiplex PCR; TCRdb's copy has only in-frame clones and leaves some out. The table records around 19,000 clones, approximately 91% of them present only once. The sample here was CD8+ T cells from peripheral blood mononuclear cells, taken after pregnancy. The receptor set was obtained from a female donor in good health, enrolled as a control in a pregnancy study. Both conserved end residues are part of each CDR3. A D gene is named only where the DNA matches it firmly. Clone size appears in some rows only: once, few, many, or a class for an expanded clone.

D gene	CDR3 length	clone size	V gene	J gene	CDR3 protein	CDR3 DNA
TRBD2	15	NA	TRBV27	TRBJ2-1	CASSSGTSGYNEQFF	TGTGCCAGCAGCTCGGGGACTAGCGGTTACAATGAGCAGTTCTTC
NA	12	NA	TRBV7-8	TRBJ2-7	CASSPGRPEQYF	TGTGCCAGCAGCCCTGGCCGTCCCGAGCAGTACTTC
NA	14	NA	TRBV7-9	TRBJ1-2	CASSPPGLEYGYTF	TGTGCCAGCAGCCCCCCAGGGCTCGAGTATGGCTACACCTTC
NA	11	few	TRBV7-8	TRBJ1-1	CANWGGTEAFF	TGTGCCAACTGGGGAGGGACTGAAGCTTTCTTT
TRBD1	20	NA	TRBV7-7	TRBJ1-3	CASSSRRGRHHLSSGNTIYF	TGTGCCAGCAGCTCGAGGAGGGGGCGACACCATTTGAGCTCTGGAAACACCATATATTTT
NA	16	once	TRBV7-2	TRBJ1-1	CASSLVGWGPNTEAFF	TGTGCCAGCAGCTTAGTCGGTTGGGGGCCTAACACTGAAGCTTTCTTT
NA	17	once	TRBV7-9	TRBJ1-1	CASSLAARHRNHTEAFF	TGTGCCAGCAGCTTAGCGGCCCGACACCGAAATCACACTGAAGCTTTCTTT
NA	14	NA	TRBV7-9	TRBJ1-1	CASSPAAFNTEAFF	TGTGCCAGCAGCCCCGCGGCCTTTAACACTGAAGCTTTCTTT
NA	15	NA	TRBV5-4	TRBJ2-7	CASSSHPGLSDEQYF	TGTGCCAGCAGCTCACATCCGGGACTTTCTGACGAGCAGTACTTC
NA	14	medium-sized	TRBV7-2	TRBJ1-1	CASSQTGYDTEAFF	TGTGCCAGCAGCCAAACAGGATATGACACTGAAGCTTTCTTT
TRBD1	16	NA	TRBV7-9	TRBJ2-1	CASSLGETGGYNEQFF	TGTGCCAGCAGCTTAGGAGAGACAGGGGGCTACAATGAGCAGTTCTTC
NA	14	NA	TRBV27	TRBJ2-7	CASRTGTTSYEQYF	TGTGCCAGCAGGACCGGGACAACAAGTTACGAGCAGTACTTC
NA	14	NA	TRBV5-6	TRBJ2-7	CASSFQGNFNEQYF	TGTGCCAGCAGCTTTCAGGGGAACTTCAACGAGCAGTACTTC
NA	14	few	TRBV6-1	TRBJ1-4	CASSVGREFEKLFF	TGTGCCAGCAGTGTCGGCAGGGAATTTGAAAAACTGTTTTTT
NA	14	NA	TRBV5-6	TRBJ1-2	CASSPSQGPYGYTF	TGTGCCAGCAGCCCCTCCCAGGGCCCCTATGGCTACACCTTC
TRBD1	14	NA	TRBV7-8	TRBJ1-2	CASSLTGVTYGYTF	TGTGCCAGCAGCCTTACAGGGGTGACCTATGGCTACACCTTC
NA	11	NA	TRBV19	TRBJ2-1	CASSQGTEQFF	TGTGCCAGTAGTCAGGGTACGGAGCAGTTCTTC
TRBD2	15	NA	TRBV7-9	TRBJ2-7	CASSLGLAGGNEQYF	TGTGCCAGCAGCTTAGGACTAGCGGGAGGCAACGAGCAGTACTTC
NA	13	NA	TRBV7-9	TRBJ1-1	CASSPQGRTEAFF	TGTGCCAGCAGCCCGCAGGGGCGGACTGAAGCTTTCTTT
NA	12	NA	TRBV15	TRBJ1-1	CATSVMDTEAFF	TGTGCCACCTCGGTGATGGACACTGAAGCTTTCTTT
TRBD2	14	NA	TRBV19	TRBJ2-7	CASSIRAGVDEQYF	TGTGCCAGTAGTATAAGGGCGGGAGTAGACGAGCAGTACTTC
TRBD2	14	NA	TRBV7-9	TRBJ2-7	CASSLLAGDYEQYF	TGTGCCAGCAGCTTACTAGCGGGGGATTACGAGCAGTACTTC
TRBD2	16	NA	TRBV19	TRBJ2-3	CATEGPSGGDTDTQYF	TGTGCCACCGAGGGCCCTAGCGGGGGGGACACAGATACGCAGTATTTT
NA	13	NA	TRBV19	TRBJ1-1	CASIPRGNTEAFF	TGTGCCAGTATCCCCCGGGGGAACACTGAAGCTTTCTTT
TRBD1	14	NA	TRBV5-1	TRBJ1-2	CASSLGDRGYGYTF	TGCGCCAGCAGCTTGGGGGACAGGGGCTATGGCTACACCTTC
TRBD2	17	once	TRBV9	TRBJ2-2	CASSPRTSGAYTGELFF	TGTGCCAGCAGCCCCCGGACTAGCGGGGCTTACACCGGGGAGCTGTTTTTT
TRBD2	17	NA	TRBV9	TRBJ2-2	CASSPPVAGVYTGELFF	TGTGCCAGCAGCCCCCCCGTAGCGGGGGTCTACACCGGGGAGCTGTTTTTT
NA	16	NA	TRBV4-3	TRBJ2-7	CASSQDVGGQTYEQYF	TGCGCCAGCAGCCAAGATGTAGGAGGACAGACATACGAGCAGTACTTC
NA	13	NA	TRBV7-6	TRBJ2-2	CASSQLATGELFF	TGTGCCAGCAGTCAGCTAGCGACCGGGGAGCTGTTTTTT
TRBD1	16	NA	TRBV27	TRBJ1-4	CASSLLGQGAKEKLFF	TGTGCCAGCAGTTTACTTGGACAGGGGGCGAAGGAAAAACTGTTTTTT
NA	13	NA	TRBV15	TRBJ2-7	CATSHESSYEQYF	TGTGCCACCAGTCACGAGAGCTCCTACGAGCAGTACTTC
NA	16	once	TRBV6-6	TRBJ2-3	CASSYSPGGRTDTQYF	TGTGCCAGCAGTTACTCGCCGGGGGGCCGCACAGATACGCAGTATTTT
TRBD1	14	NA	TRBV19	TRBJ2-7	CASSGQGIYYEQYF	TGTGCCAGTAGTGGACAGGGGATTTACTACGAGCAGTACTTC
NA	12	NA	TRBV27	TRBJ1-1	CASSRGLTEAFF	TGTGCCAGCAGTCGGGGACTCACTGAAGCTTTCTTT
NA	16	NA	TRBV6-5	TRBJ2-7	CASSWEVGGGPYEQYF	TGTGCCAGCAGTTGGGAGGTTGGCGGGGGCCCCTACGAGCAGTACTTC
NA	14	NA	TRBV27	TRBJ1-1	CASSGRWGGTEAFF	TGTGCCAGCAGTGGGCGGTGGGGCGGCACTGAAGCTTTCTTT
TRBD2	15	NA	TRBV27	TRBJ2-2	CASSFSSGISGELFF	TGTGCCAGCAGTTTTTCGAGCGGGATTTCCGGGGAGCTGTTTTTT
NA	13	NA	TRBV2	TRBJ2-7	CASSAGPYLEQYF	TGTGCCAGCTCGGCAGGTCCTTATCTCGAGCAGTACTTC
TRBD1	12	NA	TRBV27	TRBJ1-2	CASSQGQVGYTF	TGTGCCAGCAGTCAGGGACAGGTCGGCTACACCTTC
NA	15	NA	TRBV27	TRBJ2-7	CASSPAGAASYEQYF	TGTGCCAGCAGTCCCGCGGGGGCAGCCTCCTACGAGCAGTACTTC
TRBD2	18	NA	TRBV15	TRBJ2-7	CATSRESWGAGENSEQYF	TGTGCCACCAGCAGAGAAAGTTGGGGAGCGGGAGAGAATAGCGAGCAGTACTTC
NA	13	NA	TRBV6-1	TRBJ1-2	CATLYLAGYGYTF	TGTGCCACCCTTTATCTCGCCGGCTATGGCTACACCTTC
NA	17	NA	TRBV4-2	TRBJ2-2	CASSQELLEGPAGELFF	TGTGCCAGCAGCCAAGAGCTGCTGGAGGGCCCGGCCGGGGAGCTGTTTTTT
NA	15	NA	TRBV7-9	TRBJ1-1	CASSLAEGGKTEAFF	TGTGCCAGCAGCTTAGCAGAGGGTGGGAAAACTGAAGCTTTCTTT
NA	14	NA	TRBV30	TRBJ1-5	CAWSHQGTNQPQHF	TGTGCCTGGAGTCACCAGGGTACCAATCAGCCCCAGCATTTT
NA	14	NA	TRBV30	TRBJ1-2	CAWSVAGANYGYTF	TGTGCCTGGAGTGTCGCGGGCGCGAACTATGGCTACACCTTC
TRBD2	14	NA	TRBV19	TRBJ2-5	CASSSSGSGKTQYF	TGTGCCAGTAGTAGCTCGGGTAGCGGGAAGACCCAGTACTTC
TRBD1	16	medium-sized	TRBV14	TRBJ1-1	CASSRLQGGPKTEAFF	TGTGCCAGCAGCAGACTACAAGGGGGCCCGAAGACTGAAGCTTTCTTT
NA	12	NA	TRBV27	TRBJ2-7	CASSLPSYEQYF	TGTGCCAGCAGTCTCCCGTCCTACGAGCAGTACTTC
TRBD1	13	NA	TRBV4-1	TRBJ2-7	CASSHLTGYEQYF	TGCGCCAGCAGCCACCTGACAGGGTACGAGCAGTACTTC
TRBD2	16	NA	TRBV5-1	TRBJ2-3	CASSLEGLAGTDTQYF	TGCGCCAGCAGCTTGGAAGGACTAGCGGGAACAGATACGCAGTATTTT
NA	15	NA	TRBV10-3	TRBJ1-1	CAISESQEPNTEAFF	TGTGCCATCAGTGAGTCACAGGAACCAAACACTGAAGCTTTCTTT
TRBD1	14	NA	TRBV6-5	TRBJ1-1	CASSRSDRDTEAFF	TGTGCCAGCAGCCGATCGGACAGGGACACTGAAGCTTTCTTT
NA	11	NA	TRBV29-1	TRBJ1-2	CSVRGLLGYTF	TGCAGCGTTCGGGGGTTGCTTGGCTACACCTTC
NA	13	NA	TRBV27	TRBJ2-3	CASGRGVGDTQYF	TGTGCCAGCGGGAGGGGGGTAGGAGATACGCAGTATTTT
NA	15	NA	TRBV7-7	TRBJ2-3	CASSLRGASTDTQYF	TGTGCTAGCAGCTTACGGGGGGCCAGCACAGATACGCAGTATTTT
NA	15	NA	TRBV7-2	TRBJ1-1	CASSPYGQGGSEAFF	TGTGCCAGCAGCCCCTATGGGCAGGGAGGGTCTGAAGCTTTCTTT